A selection of T cell receptor beta chains follows, all from one sample in a study of T-cell memory formation after mild COVID-19. In TCRdb, the 5' RACE reads were re-called with MiXCR into one record per CDR3 protein. The data contain hundreds of thousands of distinct CDR3 sequences, approximately 21% of them singletons. Sequenced sample: PBMCs or a T cell subset sorted from them (not recorded which). The source of these receptors is an adult woman who had mild COVID-19 (a few samples of this study predate the infection). Cell type and time point are not known. Each CDR3 is given with its conserved first and last residue. A D gene is named only where the DNA matches it firmly. Size tells how often a clone was seen (once, few, many) or the class of an expanded clone, and some rows leave it out.

J gene,D gene,clone size,V gene,CDR3 protein,CDR3 DNA
TRBJ2-7,TRBD1,many,TRBV5-5,CASSPGQKREQYF,TGTGCCAGCAGCCCGGGACAGAAACGCGAGCAGTACTTC
TRBJ2-3,.,.,TRBV2,CASSGARKYF,TGTGCCAGCAGTGGTGCGAGGAAGTATTTT
TRBJ2-7,TRBD1,.,TRBV11-3,CASSSRQGIGEQYF,TGTGCCAGCAGCTCCAGACAGGGGATAGGCGAGCAGTACTTC
TRBJ2-7,TRBD2,.,TRBV7-9,CASSRGLARSGEQYF,TGTGCCAGCAGCCGGGGACTAGCCCGATCGGGCGAGCAGTACTTC
TRBJ1-5,.,.,TRBV4-1,CASSQVGGYQPQHF,TGCGCCAGCAGCCAAGTCGGGGGATATCAGCCCCAGCATTTT
TRBJ2-2,TRBD1,few,TRBV6-2/TRBV6-3,CASRTPDRGRDTGELFF,TGTGCCAGCAGAACCCCGGACAGGGGGCGCGACACCGGGGAGCTGTTTTTT
TRBJ2-1,.,.,TRBV7-9,CASSSGVSSDSSSYNEQFF,TGTGCCAGCAGCTCGGGAGTAAGCTCGGACTCTAGCTCCTACAATGAGCAGTTCTTC
TRBJ1-1,.,.,TRBV2,CASREDWNTEAFF,TGTGCCAGCAGGGAAGACTGGAACACTGAAGCTTTCTTT
TRBJ2-7,TRBD1,.,TRBV18,CASSPLQGASYEQYF,TGTGCCAGCTCACCACTACAGGGGGCTTCCTACGAGCAGTACTTC
TRBJ1-4,.,.,TRBV10-3,CATSGLGEKLFF,TGTGCCACCTCAGGGTTGGGTGAAAAACTGTTTTTT
TRBJ2-5,TRBD2,.,TRBV7-9,CASSFPGLAGGQETQYF,TGTGCCAGCAGCTTTCCCGGACTAGCGGGGGGTCAAGAGACCCAGTACTTC
TRBJ1-1,.,.,TRBV12-3/TRBV12-4,CASSFFRGNTEAFF,TGTGCCAGCAGTTTCTTCAGGGGGAACACTGAAGCTTTCTTT
TRBJ2-3,.,.,TRBV15,CATRGEEDTQYF,TGTGCCACCAGAGGGGAGGAGGATACGCAGTATTTT
TRBJ1-6,.,.,TRBV7-3,CASSLTPGHLNSPLHF,TGTGCCAGCAGCTTAACCCCGGGACACCTTAATTCACCCCTCCACTTT
TRBJ2-4,.,.,TRBV12-3/TRBV12-4,CASSLSRASKNIQYF,TGTGCCAGCAGTCTTAGTCGGGCGTCCAAAAACATTCAGTACTTC
TRBJ1-5,TRBD1,few,TRBV7-9,CASSIDGTGAQPQHF,TGTGCCAGCAGCATAGACGGGACAGGGGCTCAGCCCCAGCATTTT
TRBJ2-5,TRBD1,.,TRBV29-1,CSMKQGTQETQYF,TGCAGCATGAAACAGGGGACCCAAGAGACCCAGTACTTC
TRBJ1-6,TRBD1,few,TRBV12-3/TRBV12-4,CASSLSVGQGYNSPLHF,TGTGCCAGCAGTTTAAGTGTCGGACAGGGATATAATTCACCCCTCCACTTT
TRBJ2-5,.,few,TRBV29-1,CSVAIWGTQYF,TGCAGCGTTGCTATTTGGGGGACCCAGTACTTC
TRBJ2-2,.,few,TRBV24-1,CATSDFTGTTVKTGELFF,TGTGCCACCAGTGATTTCACCGGGACAACTGTGAAGACCGGGGAGCTGTTTTTT
TRBJ1-1,.,few,TRBV12-3/TRBV12-4,CASSPGAASWDTEAFF,TGTGCCAGCAGCCCGGGGGCAGCCTCTTGGGACACTGAAGCTTTCTTT
TRBJ1-1,TRBD1,.,TRBV6-6,CASSYDRARSEAFF,TGTGCCAGCAGTTACGACAGGGCAAGGTCTGAAGCTTTCTTT
TRBJ1-6,TRBD1,.,TRBV4-1,CASSQAGTGNSPLHF,TGCGCCAGCAGCCAAGCAGGGACAGGCAATTCACCCCTCCACTTT
TRBJ2-5,TRBD2,few,TRBV27,CASSGLAGYGTQYF,TGTGCCAGCAGCGGACTAGCGGGTTATGGGACCCAGTACTTC
TRBJ2-1,.,few,TRBV11-2,CASSLFPGSYNEQFF,TGTGCCAGCAGCTTATTCCCCGGGAGCTACAATGAGCAGTTCTTC
TRBJ1-1,.,many,TRBV20-1,CSASGGNTEAFF,TGCAGTGCGAGCGGGGGAAACACTGAAGCTTTCTTT
TRBJ1-1,.,.,TRBV5-1,CASSLGLPPMNTEAFF,TGCGCCAGCAGCTTGGGATTGCCTCCCATGAACACTGAAGCTTTCTTT
TRBJ1-4,TRBD1,few,TRBV5-1,CASSLTGGDEKLFF,TGCGCCAGCAGCTTGACAGGGGGAGATGAAAAACTGTTTTTT
TRBJ2-1,TRBD2,.,TRBV4-1,CASSQVFPGGVVNEQFF,TGCGCCAGCAGCCAAGTCTTTCCCGGGGGGGTAGTCAATGAGCAGTTCTTC
TRBJ2-3,.,.,TRBV7-2,CASSSLSADTQYF,TGTGCCAGCAGCTCCTTGTCCGCAGATACGCAGTATTTT
TRBJ1-2,.,.,TRBV20-1,CSARNTYYGYTF,TGCAGTGCTAGAAACACCTACTATGGCTACACCTTC
TRBJ2-5,TRBD2,.,TRBV5-6,CASSAGGASGFQETQYF,TGTGCCAGCAGCGCCGGCGGGGCTAGCGGGTTTCAAGAGACCCAGTACTTC
TRBJ2-7,TRBD2,.,TRBV7-3,CASSLGSLAGADEQYF,TGTGCCAGCAGCTTAGGTTCGCTAGCGGGAGCGGACGAGCAGTACTTC
TRBJ2-5,TRBD2,few,TRBV7-6,CASSPTSVQETQYF,TGTGCCAGCAGCCCGACTAGCGTTCAAGAGACCCAGTACTTC
TRBJ2-7,.,.,TRBV6-5,CASSSLGSGSYEQYF,TGTGCCAGCAGTTCCCTAGGGAGCGGCTCCTACGAGCAGTACTTC
TRBJ2-5,.,few,TRBV12-3/TRBV12-4,CASALRAEETQYF,TGTGCCAGCGCCCTGAGGGCAGAAGAGACCCAGTACTTC